The entry that follows covers one T cell receptor beta chain sequence. Tumor samples were taken before definitive surgery or chemotherapy. The data derive from a study of high-grade serous ovarian cancer treatment subgroups. Sequenced by immunoSEQ multiplex PCR; TCRdb stores in-frame clones only, minus some. The sample holds 8,800 or so clones; less than 80% are singletons and the top ten take roughly 10%. Germline values: CDR1 SGHNT, CDR2 YYREEE (reference sequence). Trimming pared 4 bases from V and 5 bases from J, leaving 12 bases between. The CDR3 loop spans 13 amino acids. The receptor was isolated from a human donor with high-grade serous ovarian cancer. Source material: tumor tissue. This chain links TRBV5-4 with TRBJ2-5; possibly TRBD1 for D (6 bases). The CDR3 nucleotides are TGTGCCAGCAGCGTGGGACATCTGGAGACCCAGTACTTC. The encoded protein is CASSVGHLETQYF.